The clone carrying this TCR beta chain was detected ten times or more. The junction shows a germline mismatch at one end, possibly a read error. Ophthalmopathy-affected donors exhibited moderate-to-severe activity, CAS ≥3, NOSPECS ≥4, and duration under 3 months. PBMCs originated in approximately 9.1 ml of fresh peripheral blood. Germline assignment: CDR1 LGHNA and CDR2 YNFKEQ. The CDR3 covers 14 residues. This entry comes from a study of Graves' ophthalmopathy and Graves' hyperthyroidism. Amplifying from RNA transcripts, the study obtained TCR beta CDR3 regions. The first-round RT-PCR employed HTBI primers together with the Qiagen OneStep RT-PCR kit. A multiplex PCR was then performed as the second round. Using its own MiXCR run on the multiplex PCR reads, TCRdb lists one record per CDR3 protein. This repertoire shows more than 550,000 distinct CDR3 sequences, over 40% found once; its top ten account for roughly 3.5%.

Sequenced sample: peripheral blood. The chain combines TRBV4-2 with TRBJ2-5; D possibly uses TRBD1 or TRBD2 (6 bases each). The clonotype originates from an adult man with Graves' ophthalmopathy. In nucleotides, the CDR3 is TGTGCCAGCAGCCAAGAGGCGGGACACGGCCCCAGCGGGTTC. Translation: CASSQEAGHGPSGF.